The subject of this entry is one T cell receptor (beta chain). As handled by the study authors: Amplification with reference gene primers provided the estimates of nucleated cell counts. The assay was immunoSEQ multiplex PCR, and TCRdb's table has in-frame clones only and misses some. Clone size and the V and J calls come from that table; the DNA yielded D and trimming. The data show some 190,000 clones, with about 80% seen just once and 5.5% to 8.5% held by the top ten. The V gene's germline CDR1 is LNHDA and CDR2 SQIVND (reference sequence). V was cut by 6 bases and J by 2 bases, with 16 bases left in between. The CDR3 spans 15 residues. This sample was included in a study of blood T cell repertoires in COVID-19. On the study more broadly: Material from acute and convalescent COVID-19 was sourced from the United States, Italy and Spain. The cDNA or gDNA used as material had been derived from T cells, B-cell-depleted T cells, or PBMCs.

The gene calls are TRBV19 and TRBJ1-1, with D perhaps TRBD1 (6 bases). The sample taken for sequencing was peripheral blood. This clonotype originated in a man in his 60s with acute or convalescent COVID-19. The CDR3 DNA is TGTGCCAGTAGGGACAGAATAGGGGTAAACACTGAAGCTTTCTTT. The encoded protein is CASRDRIGVNTEAFF. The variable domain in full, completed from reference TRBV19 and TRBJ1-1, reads DGGITQSPKYLFRKEGQNVTLSCEQNLNHDAMYWYRQDPGQGLRLIYYSQIVNDFQKGDIAEGYSVSREKKESFPLTVTSAQKNPTAFYLCASRDRIGVNTEAFFGQGTRLTVV.